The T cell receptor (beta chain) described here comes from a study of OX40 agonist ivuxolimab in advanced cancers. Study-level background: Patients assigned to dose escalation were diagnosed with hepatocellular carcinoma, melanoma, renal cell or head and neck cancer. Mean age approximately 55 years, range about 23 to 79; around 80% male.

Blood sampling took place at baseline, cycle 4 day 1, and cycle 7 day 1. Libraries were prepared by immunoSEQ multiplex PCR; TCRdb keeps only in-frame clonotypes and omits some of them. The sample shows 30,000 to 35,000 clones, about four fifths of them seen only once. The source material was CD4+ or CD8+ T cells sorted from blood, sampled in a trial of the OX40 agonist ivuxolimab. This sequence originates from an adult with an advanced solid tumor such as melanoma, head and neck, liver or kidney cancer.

This CDR3 is CASSPFSKGNPLHF. As DNA, the CDR3 is TGTGCCAGCTCACCATTTAGCAAGGGGAACCCCCTCCACTTT. The chain couples TRBV18 to TRBJ1-6; the D gene is possibly TRBD1 (5 bases). The CDR3 sequence is 14 residues long. V was shortened by 2 bases and J by 13 bases, with 15 bases between the two germline ends. CDR1 is KGHSH, CDR2 LQKENI, per germline.